This T cell receptor (beta chain) was profiled in a study of T cells in Graves' hyperthyroidism and ophthalmopathy. Findings of the study overall: Progression to ophthalmopathy was predicted a median of roughly 6.8 months early.

This clonotype was seen only a few times. Its antigen remains unidentified. Authors of the study amplified TCR beta CDR3 regions from RNA transcripts. First-round RT-PCR of the TCR CDR3 relied on the HTBI primer set. One entry per CDR3 protein results from TCRdb running MiXCR on the multiplex PCR reads. The sample consists of 500,000 to 650,000 distinct CDR3 sequences, just under 20% of them appearing once. Trimming removed 10 bases from V and 5 bases from J; junction bases left unmatched: 27. Per the germline V gene, CDR1 is LGHNT and CDR2 is FRNRAP. CDR3 length equals 20 residues. Sequencing input: blood. The rearrangement joins TRBV12-5 to TRBJ2-2; 8 bases are a match to TRBD2. This sequence originates from a middle-aged man with Graves' ophthalmopathy. CDR3 coding DNA: TGTGCTATAGGACTGGGGGGGCGAGGGTCACGGGAGGGCCTTACCGGGGAGCTGTTTTTT. This encodes CAIGLGGRGSREGLTGELFF.